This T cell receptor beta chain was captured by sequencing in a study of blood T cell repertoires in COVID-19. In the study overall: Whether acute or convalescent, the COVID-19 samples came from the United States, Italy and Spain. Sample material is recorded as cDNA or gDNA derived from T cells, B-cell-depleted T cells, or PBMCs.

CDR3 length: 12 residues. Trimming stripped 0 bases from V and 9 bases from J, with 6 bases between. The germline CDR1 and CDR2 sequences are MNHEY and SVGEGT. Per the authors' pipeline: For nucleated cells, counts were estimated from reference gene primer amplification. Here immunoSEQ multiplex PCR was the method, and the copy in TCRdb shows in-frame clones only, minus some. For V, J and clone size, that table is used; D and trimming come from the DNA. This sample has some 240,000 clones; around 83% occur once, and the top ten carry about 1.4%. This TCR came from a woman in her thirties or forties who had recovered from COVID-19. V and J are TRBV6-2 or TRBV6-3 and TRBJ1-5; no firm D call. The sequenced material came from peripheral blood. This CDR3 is CASSYSAGPQHF. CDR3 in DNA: TGTGCCAGCAGTTACTCGGCGGGGCCCCAGCATTTT.